Following are 27 T cell receptor beta chains from one sample sequenced in a study of blood T cell repertoires in COVID-19. Sequencing used immunoSEQ multiplex PCR; TCRdb keeps in-frame clones, though not all of them. Among 250,000 to 400,000 clones listed, roughly nine tenths were seen once. Sequencing input: peripheral blood. Receptors were obtained from a woman under 40 with COVID-19, enrolled during active disease.

The table lists this clone with a count of one. The gene calls are TRBV9 and TRBJ1-6; D is unresolved. Germline loops: CDR1 SGDLS, CDR2 YYNGEE. The V end lost 0 bases, the J end lost 10 bases, and 8 bases lay between the germline ends. The CDR3 loop spans 13 amino acids. This CDR3 is CASSVDAKSPLHF. The CDR3 bases are TGTGCCAGCAGCGTAGATGCGAAGTCACCCCTCCACTTT.

This chain uses TRBV12-3 or TRBV12-4 with TRBJ1-1; D gene unclear. CDR3 length: 13 amino acids. V was clipped by 5 bases and J by 2 bases, with 9 bases between them. The CDR3 sequence: CASSPAGNTEAFF. In DNA, the CDR3 is TGTGCCAGCAGTCCCGCGGGTAACACTGAAGCTTTCTTT.

Only a few counts were recorded for this clone. The J gene is TRBJ2-7, the V gene TRBV7-2, with 15 bases identical to TRBD2. This CDR3 comprises 14 residues. The trim removed 5 bases at V and 6 bases at J, leaving 2 bases unmatched. The V gene's germline CDR1 is SGHTA and CDR2 FQGNSA. The CDR3 spells CASSQGLAGGEQYF. The CDR3 DNA reads as TGTGCCAGCAGCCAGGGACTAGCGGGGGGCGAGCAGTACTTC.

V and J are TRBV6-1 and TRBJ2-7, with 8 bases identical to TRBD1. V gave up 1 base and J gave up 2 bases; unmatched junction bases: 4. The CDR3 consists of 15 residues. CDR1 is MNHNS, CDR2 SASEGT, per germline. The CDR3 DNA reads as TGTGCCAGCAGTGAAGAGGCAGGGGGCACCTACGAGCAGTACTTC. Its translation is CASSEEAGGTYEQYF.

The chain employs TRBV5-1 and TRBJ2-7, with 9 bases that match TRBD2. CDR1 SGHRS and CDR2 YFSETQ come from the germline V gene. The length of the CDR3 is 16 residues. The V segment lost 5 bases and the J segment 7 bases; nucleotides outside the gene matches: 16. CDR3 in DNA: TGCGCCAGCAGTCTTGTGGCGACTAGCGGCTTACGGGAGCAGTACTTC. It codes for CASSLVATSGLREQYF. The whole variable domain, remainder taken from reference TRBV5-1 and TRBJ2-7, is KAGVTQTPRYLIKTRGQQVTLSCSPISGHRSVSWYQQTPGQGLQFLFEYFSETQRNKGNFPGRFSGRQFSNSRSEMNVSTLELGDSALYLCASSLVATSGLREQYFGPGTRLTVT.

The V call is TRBV18, the J call TRBJ1-5; 12 bases match TRBD1. Germline V CDR1 and CDR2: KGHSH, LQKENI. The length of the CDR3 is 19 residues. V dropped 5 bases and J dropped 2; count of bases not matched to a gene: 13. The CDR3 is CASSSSGTGGFSGNQPQHF. The DNA for the CDR3 is TGTGCCAGCTCATCGAGCGGGACAGGGGGCTTTTCGGGCAATCAGCCCCAGCATTTT.

The genes are TRBV19 and TRBJ1-4; D unresolved. The V gene lost 7 bases and the J gene lost 1 base, with 13 bases spanning the gap. The CDR3 length is 15 residues. Germline V gene data show CDR1 as LNHDA and CDR2 as SQIVND (reference sequence). CDR3 nucleotides: TGTGCCAGTAAGCTCCAGGCGGGAACTAATGAAAAACTGTTTTTT. Translating it yields CASKLQAGTNEKLFF.

The chain links TRBV19 to TRBJ1-3; 10 bases match TRBD1. The CDR3 loop spans 18 amino acids. CDR1 is LNHDA and CDR2 is SQIVND in the germline V gene (reference sequence). The V segment lost 7 bases and the J segment 4 bases; nucleotides outside the gene matches: 16. The CDR3 DNA reads TGTGCCAGTACGCAACGCCTTAAGGGACAGGGGTACGGAAACACCATATATTTT. Encoded protein: CASTQRLKGQGYGNTIYF. Full variable domain (missing parts from reference TRBV19 and TRBJ1-3): DGGITQSPKYLFRKEGQNVTLSCEQNLNHDAMYWYRQDPGQGLRLIYYSQIVNDFQKGDIAEGYSVSREKKESFPLTVTSAQKNPTAFYLCASTQRLKGQGYGNTIYFGEGSWLTVV.

The chain couples TRBV9 to TRBJ2-1; a possible D gene is TRBD2 (6 bases). V was pared by 0 bases and J by 7 bases, with 17 bases between. The CDR3 extends over 16 amino acids. The germline V gene has CDR1 SGDLS and CDR2 YYNGEE. The CDR3 coding sequence is TGTGCCAGCAGCGTAGTGGGGGGTGCGGGCTATAATGAGCAGTTCTTC. It specifies CASSVVGGAGYNEQFF.

The sample holds one count of this clone. The genes are TRBV9 and TRBJ1-4; 7 bases line up with TRBD1. The junction had 5 bases not matched to a gene; V was cut back by 0 bases and J by 6 bases. Looked up from germline, CDR1 is SGDLS and CDR2 is YYNGEE. The CDR3 loop spans 15 amino acids. The CDR3 spells CASSVGTGAYEKLFF. The DNA for the CDR3 is TGTGCCAGCAGCGTAGGAACAGGGGCATATGAAAAACTGTTTTTT.

The V call is TRBV29-1, the J call TRBJ2-4, with TRBD1 identical over 7 bases. V lost 7 bases, J lost 6 bases, and 9 bases stayed unmatched. Germline-derived CDR1 and CDR2 are SQVTM and ANQGSEA. The CDR3 runs 13 residues. In DNA, the CDR3 is TGCAGCGCCATGAAGACAGGGACAAACATTCAGTACTTC. It specifies CSAMKTGTNIQYF.

This clone appeared once. This chain joins TRBV7-9 and TRBJ1-1; 7 nucleotides align to TRBD1. The J segment lost 6 bases and the V segment lost 1 base, leaving 5 bases of the junction unmatched. The CDR3 is 14 residues long. Germline CDR1 is SEHNR and CDR2 is FQNEAQ (reference sequence). The DNA for the CDR3 is TGTGCCAGCAGCTTAGTAACAGGGGATTCTGAAGCTTTCTTT. Translating it yields CASSLVTGDSEAFF.

This chain joins TRBV7-2 and TRBJ1-5; 7 nucleotides agree with TRBD1. Germline CDR1 is SGHTA and CDR2 is FQGNSA. J lost 6 bases, V lost 1 base, and 0 bases had no gene match. The CDR3 consists of 13 residues. The CDR3 nucleotides read TGTGCCAGCAGCTTAGAGGGGGCTCAGCCCCAGCATTTT. Amino acids: CASSLEGAQPQHF.

This chain links TRBV5-1 with TRBJ1-2; 7 nucleotides match TRBD1. Germline V CDR1 and CDR2: SGHRS, YFSETQ. This CDR3 has 14 amino acids. V was pared by 4 bases and J by 8 bases, with 11 bases of the junction left unmatched. The CDR3 is CASSPGQDWDGYTF. Here the CDR3 DNA reads TGCGCCAGCAGCCCAGGACAGGATTGGGACGGCTACACCTTC.

This chain joins TRBV29-1 and TRBJ2-2; D is possibly TRBD2 (6 bases). Trimming pared 6 bases from V and 7 bases from J, leaving 15 bases between. This CDR3 spans 13 amino acids. Germline lookup yields CDR1 SQVTM and CDR2 ANQGSEA. CDR3: CSVTSFGGGELFF. In DNA form, the CDR3 reads TGCAGCGTAACTAGCTTCGGGGGCGGGGAGCTGTTTTTT.

This rearrangement joins TRBV15 to TRBJ2-7; 11 bases agree with TRBD2. The trim removed 5 bases at V and 2 bases at J, leaving 5 bases unmatched. The CDR3 has 15 amino acids. The germline V gene has CDR1 LNHNV and CDR2 YYDKDF (reference sequence). CDR3 DNA sequence: TGTGCCACCAGCTCTAGCGGGAGGTTCCCCTACGAGCAGTACTTC. Its translation is CATSSSGRFPYEQYF.

This clone was detected only once. The chain carries TRBV30 and TRBJ1-4; 9 positions match TRBD1. The CDR3 runs to 17 residues. With V trimmed by 0 bases and J by 10 bases, 15 bases remained unmatched. Germline CDR1 reads GTSNPN; CDR2 reads SVGIG (reference sequence). The CDR3: CAWSVPLGTGIGGKLFF. As DNA, the CDR3 is TGTGCCTGGAGTGTCCCTCTTGGGACAGGGATAGGGGGAAAACTGTTTTTT.

The chain joins TRBV6-6 to TRBJ2-3; 8 nucleotides line up with TRBD2. J was trimmed by 2 bases and V by 5 bases; bases with no gene match: 12. Per the germline V gene, CDR1 is MNHNY and CDR2 is SVGAGI (reference sequence). This CDR3 spans 17 amino acids. CDR3: CASSPRGSGGPTDTQYF. The DNA of the CDR3 is TGTGCCAGCAGTCCCCGGGGAAGCGGGGGTCCCACAGATACGCAGTATTTT.

This clone was detected only a few times. This chain joins TRBV6-6 and TRBJ2-2; the D gene is possibly TRBD1 (6 bases). V was pared by 6 bases and J by 2 bases, with 13 bases between. This CDR3 comprises 15 residues. Per germline, CDR1 MNHNY and CDR2 SVGAGI (reference sequence). CDR3 DNA: TGTGCCAGCAGCCGCGACAGGACTAACACCGGGGAGCTGTTTTTT. Encoded protein: CASSRDRTNTGELFF.

The table lists this clone with a count of one. This sequence joins TRBV5-6 and TRBJ2-3; 14 bases map to TRBD2. J gave up 3 bases and V 6 bases, and 9 bases lay outside the gene matches. Germline loops: CDR1 SGHDT, CDR2 YYEEEE. CDR3 length: 17 residues. CDR3 bases: TGTGCCAGCACCCGTTGGGGGACTAGCGGGAGAACAGATACGCAGTATTTT. It encodes CASTRWGTSGRTDTQYF.

This clone was detected only a few times. V usage is TRBV12-5 and J usage is TRBJ2-5; D perhaps matches TRBD1 (5 bases). Germline assignment: CDR1 LGHNT and CDR2 FRNRAP. Trimming removed 6 bases at V and 1 base at J, with 12 bases between. This CDR3 region has 14 residues. The CDR3 DNA reads TGTGCTAGTGGCCCAAGGGGTGCCCAAGAGACCCAGTACTTC. It is translated as CASGPRGAQETQYF. Using reference TRBV12-5 and TRBJ2-5 for the parts outside the CDR3, the full variable domain is DARVTQTPRHKVTEMGQEVTMRCQPILGHNTVFWYRQTMMQGLELLAYFRNRAPLDDSGMPKDRFSAEMPDATLATLKIQPSEPRDSAVYFCASGPRGAQETQYFGPGTRLLVL.

The chain has TRBV2 and TRBJ1-3; the D gene is possibly TRBD1 (6 bases). With 4 bases removed from V and 0 bases from J, the gap between germline ends came to 13 bases. CDR3 length equals 16 residues. Germline loops: CDR1 SNHLY, CDR2 FYNNEI. This CDR3 is CASSARDKNSGNTIYF. In DNA form, the CDR3 reads TGTGCCAGCAGTGCCAGGGACAAAAACTCTGGAAACACCATATATTTT.

The chain links TRBV6-1 to TRBJ1-5; D unresolved. CDR1 is MNHNS and CDR2 is SASEGT in the germline V gene. The CDR3 loop spans 15 amino acids. Trimming cost V 1 base and J 3 bases, with 10 bases left between them. The CDR3 reads CASSEVAGLNQPQHF. In DNA form, the CDR3 reads TGTGCCAGCAGTGAAGTGGCAGGCCTCAATCAGCCCCAGCATTTT.

This clone was detected only once. The chain combines TRBV7-8 with TRBJ2-1; 9 nucleotides align to TRBD2. The germline V gene has CDR1 SGHVS and CDR2 FQNEAQ. V lost 5 bases, J lost 4 bases, and 6 bases stayed unmatched. The CDR3 is 15 amino acids. CDR3 loop: CASSPPAGGYNEQFF. In nucleotides, the CDR3 is TGTGCCAGCAGCCCCCCAGCGGGAGGTTACAATGAGCAGTTCTTC.

The V call is TRBV7-2, the J call TRBJ2-2; 8 nucleotides line up with TRBD2. Germline-derived CDR1 and CDR2 are SGHTA and FQGNSA. The V and J ends lost 5 bases and 4 bases, in that order; junction bases with no gene match: 6. The CDR3 spans 15 residues. The DNA of the CDR3 is TGTGCCAGCAGCCGGGGGGGAGTGGGCACCGGGGAGCTGTTTTTT. Translating gives CASSRGGVGTGELFF. Looking up the rest from reference TRBV7-2 and TRBJ2-2 gives the full variable domain: GAGVSQSPSNKVTEKGKDVELRCDPISGHTALYWYRQSLGQGLEFLIYFQGNSAPDKSGLPSDRFSAERTGGSVSTLTIQRTQQEDSAVYLCASSRGGVGTGELFFGEGSRLTVL.

Only one count was recorded for this clone. The chain carries TRBV28 and TRBJ1-2, with 8 bases that match TRBD1. Germline V gene sequence: CDR1 MDHEN, CDR2 SYDVKM. The junction had 15 bases not matched to a gene; V was cut back by 6 bases and J by 3 bases. This CDR3 has 17 amino acids. This CDR3 is CASRSTFSGQEYYGYTF. The CDR3 region has the DNA TGTGCCAGCAGGTCTACCTTTTCGGGACAGGAATACTATGGCTACACCTTC.

The chain carries TRBV27 and TRBJ1-5; unclear D gene. The germline gives CDR1 MNHEY, CDR2 SMNVEV (reference sequence). The ends were cut back, 1 base at V and 5 bases at J, with 6 bases in the middle. This CDR3 comprises 13 residues. The CDR3 region has the DNA TGTGCCAGCAGTTTATGGCAGGATCAGCCCCAGCATTTT. Translated, it gives CASSLWQDQPQHF.